The clone carrying this T cell receptor (beta chain) was observed at least ten times. Samples came from axillary lymph nodes draining the breast cancer. Via MiXCR, TCRdb re-called the multiplex PCR reads, giving one row per CDR3 protein. The sample lists 65,000 to 80,000 distinct CDR3 sequences; roughly a fifth were seen once. This sample is drawn from a study of breast tumors, draining lymph nodes, adjacent tissues. The sequenced sample was axillary lymph node tissue. The source is a female donor with breast cancer. Some clones in this sample may be carry-over from other donors' samples.

CDR3 coding DNA: TGCGCCAGCAGCCTCGGACTAGCGAAGGATACGCAGTATTTT. Amino acids: CASSLGLAKDTQYF. This chain links TRBV4-1 with TRBJ2-3, with TRBD2 matching 9 bases. Germline V gene data show CDR1 as MGHRA and CDR2 as YSYEKL. CDR3 length: 14 amino acids. Germline trimming cut 4 bases from V and 6 bases from J; bases unmatched to any gene: 5.